This T cell receptor beta chain appears in the sequencing data of a study of T cell changes during pregnancy in multiple sclerosis. The data were produced by immunoSEQ multiplex PCR, yet TCRdb's version contains in-frame clones alone and is incomplete. In the table there are approximately 58,000 clones, approximately 90% of which are singletons. Germline V gene lookup returns CDR1 MNHEY and CDR2 SVGAGI. This CDR3 spans 13 amino acids. This rearrangement joins TRBV6-5 to TRBJ2-2; D remains ambiguous. The specimen comprised CD4+ T cells from peripheral blood mononuclear cells, sampled after pregnancy. This receptor was taken from a female donor in good health, enrolled as a control in a pregnancy study. CDR3 protein: CVTNPISTGELFF. The CDR3 region has the DNA TGTGTTACTAACCCAATAAGCACCGGGGAGCTGTTTTTT.